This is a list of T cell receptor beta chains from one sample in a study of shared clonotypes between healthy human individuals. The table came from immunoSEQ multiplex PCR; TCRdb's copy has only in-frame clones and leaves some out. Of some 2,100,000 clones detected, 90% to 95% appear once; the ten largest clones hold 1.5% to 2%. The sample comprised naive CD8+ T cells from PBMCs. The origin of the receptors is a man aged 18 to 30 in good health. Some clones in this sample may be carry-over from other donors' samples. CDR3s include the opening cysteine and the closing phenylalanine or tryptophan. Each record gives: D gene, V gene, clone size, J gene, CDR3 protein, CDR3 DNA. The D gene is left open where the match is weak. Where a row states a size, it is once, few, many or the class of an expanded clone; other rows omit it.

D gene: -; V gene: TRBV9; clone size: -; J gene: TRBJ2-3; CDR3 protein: CASSVASTDTQYF; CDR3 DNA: TGTGCCAGCAGCGTAGCCAGCACAGATACGCAGTATTTT
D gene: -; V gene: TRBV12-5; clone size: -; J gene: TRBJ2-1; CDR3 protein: CASGLDLNDNEQFF; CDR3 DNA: TGTGCTAGTGGTTTGGACCTCAACGACAATGAGCAGTTCTTC
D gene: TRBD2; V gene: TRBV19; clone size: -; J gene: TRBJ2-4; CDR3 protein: CASSEREGGGNIQYF; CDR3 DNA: TGTGCCAGTAGCGAGCGGGAGGGTGGCGGGAACATTCAGTACTTC
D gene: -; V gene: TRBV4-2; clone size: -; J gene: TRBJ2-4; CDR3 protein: CASTLRGTAKNIQYF; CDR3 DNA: TGTGCCAGCACCCTTCGCGGGACGGCCAAAAACATTCAGTACTTC
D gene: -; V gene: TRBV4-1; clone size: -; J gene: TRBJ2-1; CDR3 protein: CASSQQRSYNEQFF; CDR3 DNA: TGCGCCAGCAGCCAACAGCGCTCCTACAATGAGCAGTTCTTC
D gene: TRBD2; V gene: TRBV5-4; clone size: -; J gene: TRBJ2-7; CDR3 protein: CASSLLGSSGRAIEQYF; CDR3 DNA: TGTGCCAGCAGCTTGTTAGGAAGTAGCGGGAGGGCCATAGAGCAGTACTTC
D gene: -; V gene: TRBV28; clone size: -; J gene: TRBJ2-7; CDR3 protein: CASSSRPWGGNYEQYF; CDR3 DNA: TGTGCCAGCAGTTCTCGTCCTTGGGGAGGAAACTACGAGCAGTACTTC
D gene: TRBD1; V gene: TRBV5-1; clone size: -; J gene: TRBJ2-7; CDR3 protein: CASSLVPTGDEQYF; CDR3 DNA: TGCGCCAGCAGCTTGGTCCCAACAGGGGACGAGCAGTACTTC
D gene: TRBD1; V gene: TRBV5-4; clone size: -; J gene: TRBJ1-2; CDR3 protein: CASSQVLDRDGYTF; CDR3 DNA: TGTGCCAGCAGCCAAGTTCTTGACAGGGATGGCTACACCTTC
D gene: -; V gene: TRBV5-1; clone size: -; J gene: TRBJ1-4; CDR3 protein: CASSLARIETNEKLFF; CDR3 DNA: TGCGCCAGCAGCTTGGCCCGGATCGAAACTAATGAAAAACTGTTTTTT
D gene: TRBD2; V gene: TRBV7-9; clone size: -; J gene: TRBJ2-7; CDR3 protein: CASSLIAGPYEQYF; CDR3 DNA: TGTGCCAGCAGCTTAATAGCGGGGCCCTACGAGCAGTACTTC
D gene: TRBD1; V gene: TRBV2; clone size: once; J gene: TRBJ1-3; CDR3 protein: CASRGGGKLNTIYF; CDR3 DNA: TGTGCCAGCAGAGGGGGCGGGAAGTTAAACACCATATATTTT
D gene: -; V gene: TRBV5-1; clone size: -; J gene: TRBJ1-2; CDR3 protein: CASSLEPTSDGYTF; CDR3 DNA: TGCGCCAGCAGCTTGGAGCCAACCTCGGATGGCTACACCTTC
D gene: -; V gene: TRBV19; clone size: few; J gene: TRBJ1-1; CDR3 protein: CASSPMGHGGPTEAFF; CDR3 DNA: TGTGCCAGTAGTCCAATGGGGCACGGGGGTCCCACTGAAGCTTTCTTT
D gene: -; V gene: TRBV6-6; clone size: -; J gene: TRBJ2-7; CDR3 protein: CASSYSLTGSYEQYF; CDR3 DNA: TGTGCCAGCAGTTACTCGTTAACAGGGAGCTACGAGCAGTACTTC
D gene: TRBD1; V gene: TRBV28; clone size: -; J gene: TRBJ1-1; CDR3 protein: CASRSDRVYTEAFF; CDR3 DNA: TGTGCCAGCAGGTCTGACAGGGTGTACACTGAAGCTTTCTTT
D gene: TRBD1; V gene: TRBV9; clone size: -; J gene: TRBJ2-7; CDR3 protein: CASSVSPTGGTEQYF; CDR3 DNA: TGTGCCAGCAGCGTATCCCCCACAGGGGGTACCGAGCAGTACTTC
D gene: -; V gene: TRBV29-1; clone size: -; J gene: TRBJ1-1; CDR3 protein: CSVEVWEEGSTEAFF; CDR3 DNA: TGCAGCGTTGAGGTTTGGGAGGAGGGGAGCACTGAAGCTTTCTTT
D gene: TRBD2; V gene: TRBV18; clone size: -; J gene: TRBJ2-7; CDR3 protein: CASSPTQPTVAGEVYEQYF; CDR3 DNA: TGTGCCAGCTCACCTACGCAGCCGACGGTAGCGGGAGAGGTCTACGAGCAGTACTTC
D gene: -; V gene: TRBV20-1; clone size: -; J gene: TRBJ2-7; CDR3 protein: CSAREYGEQYF; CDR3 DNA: TGCAGTGCTAGGGAATATGGGGAGCAGTACTTC
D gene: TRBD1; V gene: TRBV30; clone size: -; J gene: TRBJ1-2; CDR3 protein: CAWWGRGSANYGYTF; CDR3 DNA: TGTGCCTGGTGGGGCAGGGGGTCGGCTAACTATGGCTACACCTTC
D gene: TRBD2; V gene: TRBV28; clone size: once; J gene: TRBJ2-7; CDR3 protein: CASSLLSGNSYEQYF; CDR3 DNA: TGTGCCAGCAGTTTACTTAGCGGGAACTCCTACGAGCAGTACTTC
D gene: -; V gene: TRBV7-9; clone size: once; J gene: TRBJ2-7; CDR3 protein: CASSLEMTPLGDEQYF; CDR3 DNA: TGTGCCAGCAGCTTGGAAATGACCCCGCTGGGGGACGAGCAGTACTTC
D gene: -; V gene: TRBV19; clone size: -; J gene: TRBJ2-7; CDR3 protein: CASSTGSAEQYF; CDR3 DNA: TGTGCCAGTAGTACGGGATCAGCCGAGCAGTACTTC
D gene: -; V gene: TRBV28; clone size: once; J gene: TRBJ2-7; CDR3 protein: CASTEGDYEQYF; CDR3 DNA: TGTGCCAGCACCGAAGGGGACTACGAGCAGTACTTC
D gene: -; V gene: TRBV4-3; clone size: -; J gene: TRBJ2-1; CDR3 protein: CASSQDPPGSYNEQFF; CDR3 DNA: TGCGCCAGCAGCCAAGACCCCCCGGGGTCCTACAATGAGCAGTTCTTC
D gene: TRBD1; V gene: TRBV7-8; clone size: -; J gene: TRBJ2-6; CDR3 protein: CASRPGQGFPGANVLTF; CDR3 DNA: TGTGCCAGCAGGCCGGGACAGGGGTTCCCTGGGGCCAACGTCCTGACTTTC
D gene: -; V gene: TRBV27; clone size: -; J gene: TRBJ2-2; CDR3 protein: CASSLGGNGELFF; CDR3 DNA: TGTGCCAGCTCCTTGGGCGGGAACGGGGAGCTGTTTTTT
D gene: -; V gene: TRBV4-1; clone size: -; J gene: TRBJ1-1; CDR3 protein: CASSQDVGFGGAFF; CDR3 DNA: TGCGCCAGCAGCCAAGATGTCGGCTTCGGAGGAGCTTTCTTT
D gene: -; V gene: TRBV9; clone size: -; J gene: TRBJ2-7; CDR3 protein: CASSEQGSPEAYEQYF; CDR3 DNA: TGTGCCAGCAGCGAACAGGGTTCTCCCGAGGCCTACGAGCAGTACTTC